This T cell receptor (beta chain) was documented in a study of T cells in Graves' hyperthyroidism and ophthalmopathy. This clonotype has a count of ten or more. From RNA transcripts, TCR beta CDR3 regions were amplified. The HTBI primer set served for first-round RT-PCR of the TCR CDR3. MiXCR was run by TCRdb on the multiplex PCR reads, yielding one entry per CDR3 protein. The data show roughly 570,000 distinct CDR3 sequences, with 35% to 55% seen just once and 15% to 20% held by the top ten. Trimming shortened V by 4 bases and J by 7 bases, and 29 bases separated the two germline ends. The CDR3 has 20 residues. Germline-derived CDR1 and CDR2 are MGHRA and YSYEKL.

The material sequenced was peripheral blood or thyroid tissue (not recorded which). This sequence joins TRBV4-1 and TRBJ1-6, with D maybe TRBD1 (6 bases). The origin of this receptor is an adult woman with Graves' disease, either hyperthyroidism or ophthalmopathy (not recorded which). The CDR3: CASSRLWGQQGGGRNSPLHF. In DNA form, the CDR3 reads TGCGCCAGCAGCCGCTTGTGGGGACAACAGGGAGGCGGGCGAAATTCACCCCTCCACTTT.